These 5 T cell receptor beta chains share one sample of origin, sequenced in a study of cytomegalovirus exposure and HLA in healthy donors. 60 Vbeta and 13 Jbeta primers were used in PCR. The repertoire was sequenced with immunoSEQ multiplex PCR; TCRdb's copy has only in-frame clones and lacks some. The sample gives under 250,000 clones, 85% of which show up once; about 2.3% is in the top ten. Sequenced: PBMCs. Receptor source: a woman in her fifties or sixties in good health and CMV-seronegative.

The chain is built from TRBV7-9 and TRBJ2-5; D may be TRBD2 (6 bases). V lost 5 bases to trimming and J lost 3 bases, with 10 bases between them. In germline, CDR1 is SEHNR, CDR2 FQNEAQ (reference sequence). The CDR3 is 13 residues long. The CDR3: CASSAGNKETQYF. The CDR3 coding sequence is TGTGCCAGCAGCGCGGGGAACAAAGAGACCCAGTACTTC.

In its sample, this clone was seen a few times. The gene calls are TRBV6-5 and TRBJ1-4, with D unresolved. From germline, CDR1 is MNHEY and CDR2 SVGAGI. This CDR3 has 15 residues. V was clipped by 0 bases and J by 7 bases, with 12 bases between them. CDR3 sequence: CASSYSTGRREKLFF. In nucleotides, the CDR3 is TGTGCCAGCAGTTACTCGACGGGGAGGCGTGAAAAACTGTTTTTT.

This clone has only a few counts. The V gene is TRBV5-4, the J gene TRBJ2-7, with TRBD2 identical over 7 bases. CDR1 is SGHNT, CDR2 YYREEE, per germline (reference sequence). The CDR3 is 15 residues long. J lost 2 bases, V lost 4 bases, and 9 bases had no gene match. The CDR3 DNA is TGTGCCAGCAGCCCTACTGGCGGGAGAGCCTACGAGCAGTACTTC. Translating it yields CASSPTGGRAYEQYF.

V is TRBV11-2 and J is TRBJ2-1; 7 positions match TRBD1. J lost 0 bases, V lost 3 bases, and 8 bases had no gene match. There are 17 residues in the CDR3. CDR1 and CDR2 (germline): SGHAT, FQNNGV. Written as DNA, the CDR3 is TGTGCCAGCAGCTTGGGGACAGTCCTTAGCTCCTACAATGAGCAGTTCTTC. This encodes CASSLGTVLSSYNEQFF.

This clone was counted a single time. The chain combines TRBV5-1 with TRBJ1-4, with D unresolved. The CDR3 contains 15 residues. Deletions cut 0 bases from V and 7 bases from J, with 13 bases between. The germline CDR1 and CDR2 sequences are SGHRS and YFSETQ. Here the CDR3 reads CASSLARGMGEKLFF. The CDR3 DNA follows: TGCGCCAGCAGCTTGGCCCGCGGGATGGGTGAAAAACTGTTTTTT.